This T cell receptor beta chain was sequenced in a study of T cell repertoires in cytomegalovirus infection. Study as a whole: Both recently identified HLA-C-restricted and well-studied HLA-B-restricted CMV epitopes were used in the study. Public TCR beta signature analysis indicated the presence of both CMV infection and matching HLA type. Overall study results and limits: Summed frequency of shared TCR beta families picked out CMV carriers who also had the relevant HLA. The response measured ex vivo was dominated by TCR beta clonotypes (HLA-C-restricted and CMV-specific).

TCRdb called the reads again in MiXCR, with one record for every CDR3 protein. The sample records 160,000 or so distinct CDR3 sequences, less than 25% being singletons. With 5 bases removed from V and 3 bases from J, the gap between germline ends came to 11 bases. CDR1 is LNHDA and CDR2 is SQIVND in the germline V gene (reference sequence). The CDR3 has 15 residues. Concerning this clonotype: Its specificity is not known.

This clonotype was sampled from a human donor in good health (CMV status not recorded). Some clones in this sample may be carry-over from other donors' samples. This rearrangement joins TRBV19 to TRBJ2-6; possibly TRBD2 for D (5 bases). The sample was CD8+ T cells from cultured PBMCs, taken from culture after CMV antigen stimulation. CDR3 protein: CASSPAEGGANVLTF. CDR3 bases: TGTGCCAGTAGTCCCGCCGAGGGTGGGGCCAACGTCCTGACTTTC.